The clone carrying this T cell receptor beta chain turned up a few times. The target antigen is unknown. TCRdb passed the RT-PCR reads through MiXCR, listing each CDR3 protein once. The table lists about 520,000 distinct CDR3 sequences, roughly 27% of them singletons, with 1.9% in the top ten. This specimen comes from a study of response to subunit inactivated influenza vaccine. The CDR3 is made up of 15 amino acids. V lost 7 bases and J lost 2; bases outside the gene matches: 7. Germline V gene lookup returns CDR1 MDHEN and CDR2 SYDVKM. Study conclusions and caveats: After each seasonal influenza vaccination, few new T cells are recruited, the authors suggested.

The sample was CD4+ T cells sorted from PBMCs, taken roughly 5 days after vaccination. The chain carries TRBV28 and TRBJ1-5; TRBD1 matches 8 bases. This sequence was found in a man aged 45-65 years who received an inactivated influenza vaccine. CDR3 sequence: CASKNTDRGNQPQHF. CDR3 nucleotides: TGTGCCAGCAAGAATACGGACAGGGGCAATCAGCCCCAGCATTTT.